This is a list of T cell receptor beta chains from one sample in a study of T cell responses to AZD1222 COVID-19 vaccine. Profiling relied on immunoSEQ multiplex PCR, and the TCRdb table lists in-frame clones only, not all of them. Among about 53,000 clones listed, 87% were seen once. The input for sequencing was peripheral blood, taken 28 days after the second AZD1222 dose. The receptors were sampled from an adult who received the AZD1222 COVID-19 vaccine. The CDR3 runs from the conserved cysteine through the conserved F or W. D genes are given only for firm matches. Expanded clones get a size class; other rows say once, few or many, or leave the size out.

J gene: TRBJ1-2
V gene: TRBV18
clone size: NA
D gene: NA
CDR3 DNA: TGTGCCAGCTCACCCCAGTCCCCAGGGGCTAACTATGGCTACACCTTC
CDR3 protein: CASSPQSPGANYGYTF

J gene: TRBJ1-2
V gene: TRBV10-3
clone size: few
D gene: NA
CDR3 DNA: TGTGCCCTCGGGACGGGGACACCCTACACCTTC
CDR3 protein: CALGTGTPYTF

J gene: TRBJ2-6
V gene: TRBV18
clone size: NA
D gene: TRBD2
CDR3 DNA: TGTGCCAGCTCACCGCGGACTAGCGGGAGGGGTGCAGGGGCCAACGTCCTGACTTTC
CDR3 protein: CASSPRTSGRGAGANVLTF

J gene: TRBJ2-7
V gene: TRBV19
clone size: NA
D gene: NA
CDR3 DNA: TGTGCCAGTAGTATAAACAGGGCACCCTACGAGCAGTACTTC
CDR3 protein: CASSINRAPYEQYF

J gene: TRBJ1-1
V gene: TRBV27
clone size: once
D gene: TRBD1
CDR3 DNA: TGTGCCAGCAGCCTCACGCCCCGCCCGGACAGGGGATTAAGGGACACTGAAGCTTTCTTT
CDR3 protein: CASSLTPRPDRGLRDTEAFF

J gene: TRBJ1-2
V gene: TRBV7-9
clone size: NA
D gene: TRBD1
CDR3 DNA: TGTGCCAGCAGCCTCGGGACAGCCAAGAACTATGGCTACACCTTC
CDR3 protein: CASSLGTAKNYGYTF

J gene: TRBJ1-2
V gene: TRBV2
clone size: NA
D gene: NA
CDR3 DNA: TGTGCCAGCACCCAAGGGGCGGGGGCGGTTGGCTACACCTTC
CDR3 protein: CASTQGAGAVGYTF

J gene: TRBJ2-7
V gene: TRBV5-1
clone size: NA
D gene: TRBD2
CDR3 DNA: TGCGCCAGCAGCTTAATCGGGGGGGAGCAGTACTTC
CDR3 protein: CASSLIGGEQYF

J gene: TRBJ2-2
V gene: TRBV24-1
clone size: NA
D gene: NA
CDR3 DNA: TGTGCCACCAGGGGCTCGGGGGGCTCCGGGGAGCTGTTTTTT
CDR3 protein: CATRGSGGSGELFF

J gene: TRBJ1-1
V gene: TRBV15
clone size: NA
D gene: NA
CDR3 DNA: TGTGCCACCAGCAGAGGGGGGGGCCAGAACACTGAAGCTTTCTTT
CDR3 protein: CATSRGGGQNTEAFF

J gene: TRBJ1-4
V gene: TRBV10-2
clone size: NA
D gene: NA
CDR3 DNA: TGCGCCAGCAGTGACAGGGGCTCATCGGGGGAAAAACTGTTTTTT
CDR3 protein: CASSDRGSSGEKLFF

J gene: TRBJ2-4
V gene: TRBV7-9
clone size: NA
D gene: NA
CDR3 DNA: TGTGCCAGCAGCTTAGCGCGGGCAAACATTCAGTACTTC
CDR3 protein: CASSLARANIQYF

J gene: TRBJ2-7
V gene: TRBV5-1
clone size: NA
D gene: NA
CDR3 DNA: TGCGCCAGCAGCTCCACATTACGCGAGCAGTACTTC
CDR3 protein: CASSSTLREQYF

J gene: TRBJ2-7
V gene: TRBV20-1
clone size: NA
D gene: TRBD2
CDR3 DNA: TGCAGTGCTAGTCTGGGAGCTAGCGGGAGATCCTACGAGCAGTACTTC
CDR3 protein: CSASLGASGRSYEQYF

J gene: TRBJ2-1
V gene: TRBV5-1
clone size: once
D gene: TRBD1
CDR3 DNA: TGCGCCAGCACCAGACAGGGGGCAGGTGAGCAGTTCTTC
CDR3 protein: CASTRQGAGEQFF

J gene: TRBJ2-5
V gene: TRBV7-7
clone size: NA
D gene: NA
CDR3 DNA: TGTGCTAGCAGCTTAGAGCAGGGGTACCAAGAGACCCAGTACTTC
CDR3 protein: CASSLEQGYQETQYF

J gene: TRBJ1-2
V gene: TRBV5-1
clone size: NA
D gene: TRBD1
CDR3 DNA: TGCGCCAGCAGCTCTGGACAGGGCTACGGCTACACCTTC
CDR3 protein: CASSSGQGYGYTF

J gene: TRBJ1-1
V gene: TRBV6-6
clone size: NA
D gene: NA
CDR3 DNA: TGTGCCAGCAGTTACAGTTCTGGTGAAGCTTTCTTT
CDR3 protein: CASSYSSGEAFF

J gene: TRBJ2-3
V gene: TRBV5-1
clone size: NA
D gene: NA
CDR3 DNA: TGCGCCAGCAGGGGGATCGGCTACACAGATACGCAGTATTTT
CDR3 protein: CASRGIGYTDTQYF

J gene: TRBJ1-5
V gene: TRBV18
clone size: NA
D gene: NA
CDR3 DNA: TGTGCCAGCTCACCACCCGGGGGAGGAAGCAATCAGCCCCAGCATTTT
CDR3 protein: CASSPPGGGSNQPQHF

J gene: TRBJ2-2
V gene: TRBV10-3
clone size: NA
D gene: TRBD1
CDR3 DNA: TGTGCCATCAGTGAGGCGGGTCCGGGACAGGGGAGTACCGGGGAGCTGTTTTTT
CDR3 protein: CAISEAGPGQGSTGELFF

J gene: TRBJ2-2
V gene: TRBV6-9
clone size: NA
D gene: NA
CDR3 DNA: TGTGCCAGCAGTAGCGACACCGACACCGGGGAGCTGTTTTTT
CDR3 protein: CASSSDTDTGELFF

J gene: TRBJ1-2
V gene: TRBV5-1
clone size: NA
D gene: NA
CDR3 DNA: TGCGCCAGCAGCACGGGGGGCCGCTATGGCTACACCTTC
CDR3 protein: CASSTGGRYGYTF

J gene: TRBJ1-2
V gene: TRBV6-6
clone size: NA
D gene: TRBD1
CDR3 DNA: TGTGCCAGCAGTCCCCCCGGACAGGGGCGCACGACGCGGGGCTACACCTTC
CDR3 protein: CASSPPGQGRTTRGYTF

J gene: TRBJ2-1
V gene: TRBV24-1
clone size: NA
D gene: TRBD1
CDR3 DNA: TGTGCCACCAGTTCAGACAGGGGCCATGAGCAGTTCTTC
CDR3 protein: CATSSDRGHEQFF

J gene: TRBJ2-5
V gene: TRBV6-5
clone size: NA
D gene: NA
CDR3 DNA: TGTGCCAGCAGTTACCAGATGTACCAAGAGACCCAGTACTTC
CDR3 protein: CASSYQMYQETQYF

J gene: TRBJ1-1
V gene: TRBV2
clone size: NA
D gene: TRBD1
CDR3 DNA: TGTGCCAGTCGGACAGGGGACATGTTAATGAACACTGAAGCTTTCTTT
CDR3 protein: CASRTGDMLMNTEAFF

J gene: TRBJ2-7
V gene: TRBV12-3/TRBV12-4
clone size: NA
D gene: NA
CDR3 DNA: TGTGCCAGCAGTTTAGCGTCAGGGCCCGAGCAGTACTTC
CDR3 protein: CASSLASGPEQYF

J gene: TRBJ2-3
V gene: TRBV29-1
clone size: NA
D gene: NA
CDR3 DNA: TGCAGCACGGACACCAGCACAGATACGCAGTATTTT
CDR3 protein: CSTDTSTDTQYF

J gene: TRBJ1-5
V gene: TRBV28
clone size: NA
D gene: TRBD1
CDR3 DNA: TGTGCCAGCTGGACCCTAGGAGGGGGCTTGCAGCCCCAGCATTTT
CDR3 protein: CASWTLGGGLQPQHF

J gene: TRBJ1-6
V gene: TRBV14
clone size: NA
D gene: NA
CDR3 DNA: TGTGCCAGCAGCTCCAAGGGGGGTTCACCCCTCCACTTT
CDR3 protein: CASSSKGGSPLHF

J gene: TRBJ2-7
V gene: TRBV29-1
clone size: NA
D gene: NA
CDR3 DNA: TGCAGCGTTGAAGAGACAGCCTACGAGCAGTACTTC
CDR3 protein: CSVEETAYEQYF

J gene: TRBJ2-1
V gene: TRBV27
clone size: few
D gene: NA
CDR3 DNA: TGTGCCAGCAGTCCGGTGGCTAGCCCTTACAATGAGCAGTTCTTC
CDR3 protein: CASSPVASPYNEQFF

J gene: TRBJ1-3
V gene: TRBV19
clone size: NA
D gene: NA
CDR3 DNA: TGTGCCAGTAGCCCGCAGGGCGTAAACACCATATATTTT
CDR3 protein: CASSPQGVNTIYF

J gene: TRBJ1-1
V gene: TRBV5-6
clone size: NA
D gene: NA
CDR3 DNA: TGTGCCAGCAGCTGGTGGGGTCGGGACACTGAAGCTTTCTTT
CDR3 protein: CASSWWGRDTEAFF

J gene: TRBJ1-5
V gene: TRBV30
clone size: NA
D gene: NA
CDR3 DNA: TGTGCCACCTCGGACGGGGGAGTGAAGCCCCAGCATTTT
CDR3 protein: CATSDGGVKPQHF

J gene: TRBJ1-5
V gene: TRBV6-6
clone size: NA
D gene: NA
CDR3 DNA: TGTGCCAGCAGCCCCCACCGACAGCTCAATCAGCCCCAGCATTTT
CDR3 protein: CASSPHRQLNQPQHF

J gene: TRBJ2-1
V gene: TRBV7-2
clone size: NA
D gene: TRBD1
CDR3 DNA: TGTGCCAGCAGCTTAGGGACAGGGCCCACGACGAACGGCAAGCAGTTCTTC
CDR3 protein: CASSLGTGPTTNGKQFF

J gene: TRBJ1-1
V gene: TRBV21-1
clone size: few
D gene: NA
CDR3 DNA: TGTGCCAGCTTCGGGACAGGGGAGGCCACTGAAGCTTTCTTT
CDR3 protein: CASFGTGEATEAFF

J gene: TRBJ2-1
V gene: TRBV12-5
clone size: NA
D gene: NA
CDR3 DNA: TGTGCTAGTGCTCTCGGGACTTCCTGGCTGGATGAGCAGTTCTTC
CDR3 protein: CASALGTSWLDEQFF

J gene: TRBJ1-2
V gene: TRBV4-1
clone size: NA
D gene: NA
CDR3 DNA: TGCGCCAGCAGCCAAGACGAACAGGCGTCTAACTATGGCTACACCTTC
CDR3 protein: CASSQDEQASNYGYTF

J gene: TRBJ2-5
V gene: TRBV15
clone size: NA
D gene: NA
CDR3 DNA: TGTGCCACCAGCGAGGGCGGCCCTAAGGGGACCCAGTACTTC
CDR3 protein: CATSEGGPKGTQYF

J gene: TRBJ2-5
V gene: TRBV5-1
clone size: NA
D gene: TRBD1
CDR3 DNA: TGCGCCAGCAGCGCCCTGCAGGGGGCGGGAGAGACCCAGTACTTC
CDR3 protein: CASSALQGAGETQYF

J gene: TRBJ2-5
V gene: TRBV18
clone size: NA
D gene: NA
CDR3 DNA: TGTGCCAGCTCACCCGGTCGGCTAGCAACTGAAGAGACCCAGTACTTC
CDR3 protein: CASSPGRLATEETQYF

J gene: TRBJ2-7
V gene: TRBV9
clone size: NA
D gene: TRBD2
CDR3 DNA: TGTGCCAGCAGCCCCCCGGGGGTAGCGGGATCACCGGGCGAGCAGTACTTC
CDR3 protein: CASSPPGVAGSPGEQYF